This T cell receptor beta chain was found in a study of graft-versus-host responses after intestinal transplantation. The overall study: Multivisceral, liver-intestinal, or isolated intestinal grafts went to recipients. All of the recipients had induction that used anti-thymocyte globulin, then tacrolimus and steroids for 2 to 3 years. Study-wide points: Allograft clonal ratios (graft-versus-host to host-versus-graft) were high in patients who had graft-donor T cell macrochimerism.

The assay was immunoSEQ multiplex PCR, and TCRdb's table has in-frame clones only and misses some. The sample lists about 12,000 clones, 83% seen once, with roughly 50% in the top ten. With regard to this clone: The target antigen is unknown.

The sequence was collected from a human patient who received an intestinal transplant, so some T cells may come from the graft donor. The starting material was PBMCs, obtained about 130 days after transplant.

The CDR3 protein is CASSFRTAGKLFF. Here the CDR3 DNA reads TGTGCCAGCAGCTTTCGGACGGCGGGAAAACTGTTTTTT. This chain joins TRBV13 and TRBJ1-4; D is undetermined. The CDR3 length is 13 residues. The V end lost 3 bases, the J end lost 10 bases, and 12 bases lay between the germline ends. The germline V gene encodes CDR1 PRHDT and CDR2 FYEKMQ (reference sequence).